This is a list of T cell receptor beta chains from one sample in a study of cytomegalovirus exposure and HLA in healthy donors. Some clones are missing from TCRdb's copy, which holds only in-frame ones; the method was immunoSEQ multiplex PCR. Of some 150,000 clones listed, 72% are singletons. The sample taken for sequencing was PBMCs. These receptors all come from a man in his fifties or sixties in good health and CMV-seropositive. Both conserved end residues are part of each CDR3. A D gene is named only where the DNA matches it firmly. Expanded clones get a size class; other rows say once, few or many, or leave the size out.

D	V	size	J	CDR3	DNA
.	TRBV25-1	.	TRBJ2-1	CASSPSETSNEQFF	TGTGCCAGCAGTCCAAGCGAAACCTCCAATGAGCAGTTCTTC
.	TRBV7-8	.	TRBJ2-5	CASSLGTTSETQYF	TGTGCCAGCAGCTTAGGGACTACCAGCGAGACCCAGTACTTC
.	TRBV11-3	once	TRBJ1-6	CASSFAPGDSPLHF	TGTGCCAGCAGCTTCGCTCCGGGGGATTCACCCCTCCACTTT
.	TRBV27	few	TRBJ1-5	CATSDSTNQPQHF	TGTGCCACCTCGGACAGCACCAATCAGCCCCAGCATTTT
.	TRBV6-6	.	TRBJ2-7	CASRRQQPPYEQYF	TGTGCCAGCAGGAGACAGCAGCCACCCTACGAGCAGTACTTC
TRBD2	TRBV5-4	once	TRBJ2-4	CASSGGGTSVGIQYF	TGTGCCAGCAGCGGGGGCGGGACTAGCGTCGGCATTCAGTACTTC
.	TRBV5-8	medium-sized	TRBJ1-1	CASSLWRNTEAFF	TGTGCCAGCAGCTTGTGGAGGAACACTGAAGCTTTCTTT
TRBD2	TRBV27	.	TRBJ2-3	CASSLAATSTDTQYF	TGTGCCAGCAGCCTAGCGGCAACTAGCACAGATACGCAGTATTTT
TRBD1	TRBV5-5	.	TRBJ1-3	CASSIQGASSSGNTIYF	TGTGCCAGCAGCATACAGGGGGCGTCGAGCTCTGGAAACACCATATATTTT
.	TRBV6-4	many	TRBJ1-1	CASSERVGASEAFF	TGTGCCAGCAGTGAGCGCGTTGGAGCATCTGAAGCTTTCTTT
TRBD1	TRBV5-5	.	TRBJ1-2	CASSLVTGVEGGGYTF	TGTGCCAGCAGCTTGGTAACAGGGGTCGAAGGGGGTGGCTACACCTTC
.	TRBV6-5	.	TRBJ1-1	CASSYRVGSTEAFF	TGTGCCAGCAGTTACCGGGTTGGTAGCACTGAAGCTTTCTTT
.	TRBV19	.	TRBJ1-2	CASSRSGKVYGYTF	TGTGCCAGTAGTAGGTCAGGGAAGGTCTATGGCTACACCTTC
.	TRBV6-7	.	TRBJ2-7	CASSYWGQINSLGGEQYF	TGTGCCAGCAGTTACTGGGGACAGATTAACTCGCTCGGGGGAGAGCAGTACTTC
TRBD2	TRBV4-1	.	TRBJ2-2	CASSQSRGRANTGELFF	TGCGCCAGCAGCCAATCTCGCGGGAGGGCGAACACCGGGGAGCTGTTTTTT
.	TRBV15	.	TRBJ2-2	CATSRNRGGPTGELFF	TGTGCCACCAGCCGGAACAGGGGAGGTCCTACCGGGGAGCTGTTTTTT
.	TRBV27	.	TRBJ2-3	CASKRFPNLERTDTQYF	TGTGCCAGCAAGAGGTTCCCAAATTTGGAGCGGACAGATACGCAGTATTTT
.	TRBV10-3	many	TRBJ2-1	CAISVGGEQFF	TGTGCCATCAGTGTTGGAGGTGAGCAGTTCTTC
.	TRBV20-1	.	TRBJ2-1	CSARASSAQFF	TGCAGTGCTAGAGCTAGCTCGGCGCAGTTCTTC
TRBD1	TRBV11-2	once	TRBJ2-1	CASSLGGQGYNNEQFF	TGTGCCAGCAGCTTAGGGGGACAGGGGTATAACAATGAGCAGTTCTTC
TRBD2	TRBV11-3	.	TRBJ2-5	CASSLTSGRVQTQYF	TGTGCCAGCAGCCTCACTAGCGGGAGGGTACAGACCCAGTACTTC
.	TRBV5-4	.	TRBJ1-6	CASSSGQTSSYNSPLHF	TGTGCCAGCAGCTCAGGACAGACAAGCTCCTATAATTCACCCCTCCACTTT
TRBD1	TRBV10-1	.	TRBJ1-1	CASSEGGAGNTEAFF	TGCGCCAGCAGTGAAGGGGGCGCGGGGAACACTGAAGCTTTCTTT
TRBD2	TRBV6-6	.	TRBJ2-1	CASRGLAVNNEQFF	TGTGCCAGCAGAGGACTAGCGGTTAACAATGAGCAGTTCTTC
TRBD2	TRBV5-1	.	TRBJ2-1	CASSVTSGSLNEQFF	TGCGCCAGCAGCGTGACTAGCGGGAGCTTGAATGAGCAGTTCTTC